Listed below are T cell receptor beta chains from one sample, sequenced in a study of blood T cells in healthy people across ages. TCRdb re-called the 5' RACE reads with MiXCR, one entry per CDR3 protein. Among about 930,000 distinct CDR3 sequences listed, 25% to 35% were seen once. These records were also assigned to another study, of T cells of mothers and their children.

What was sequenced was blood. Source of these receptors: a middle-aged woman in good health. The CDR3 runs from the conserved cysteine through the conserved F or W. A D gene is named only where the DNA matches it firmly. Clone size is stated in some rows and not others, as once, few, many or a class when expanded.

>TRBD1|TRBJ2-7|TRBV4-1|.
CASSPPGQGCYEQYF
TGCGCCAGCAGCCCACCGGGACAGGGGTGCTACGAGCAGTACTTC
>.|TRBJ1-5|TRBV7-9|few
CASSLGTSQPQHF
TGTGCCAGCAGCTTAGGTACATCTCAGCCCCAGCATTTT
>.|TRBJ2-5|TRBV24-1|many
CATSDPSVSRETQYF
TGTGCCACCAGTGATCCTAGCGTATCACGAGAGACCCAGTACTTC
>TRBD1|TRBJ1-4|TRBV2|.
CASRVQGVDEKLFF
TGTGCCAGCAGAGTACAGGGGGTAGATGAAAAACTGTTTTTT
>.|TRBJ2-1|TRBV15|few
CATSLSSANRNEQFF
TGTGCCACCAGCTTATCTAGCGCTAATCGGAATGAGCAGTTCTTC
>TRBD1|TRBJ2-5|TRBV12-3/TRBV12-4|many
CASSLDRGYQETQYF
TGTGCCAGCAGCCTGGACAGGGGCTACCAAGAGACCCAGTACTTC
>TRBD2|TRBJ2-1|TRBV27|few
CASSGLAALNEQFF
TGTGCCAGTTCAGGACTAGCGGCGCTCAATGAGCAGTTCTTC
>.|TRBJ2-7|TRBV7-2|few
CASSPPWDLYEQYF
TGTGCCAGCAGCCCCCCTTGGGACTTATACGAGCAGTACTTC
>TRBD1|TRBJ1-1|TRBV5-1|.
CASSFTTGDWNTEAFF
TGCGCCAGCAGCTTTACGACAGGGGACTGGAACACTGAAGCTTTCTTT
>.|TRBJ2-6|TRBV27|.
CASSERQPGANVLTF
TGTGCCAGCAGTGAAAGACAGCCTGGGGCCAACGTCCTGACTTTC
>.|TRBJ2-5|TRBV5-1|few
CASSISGTLALEQYF
TGCGCCAGCAGCATATCCGGGACGCTTGCCCTGGAGCAGTACTTC
>.|TRBJ2-1|TRBV7-9|.
CVSSLGWGTGNEQFF
TGTGTCAGCAGCTTAGGCTGGGGAACCGGCAATGAGCAGTTCTTC
>.|TRBJ2-7|TRBV7-9|few
CASSLYQDSYEQYF
TGTGCCAGCAGCTTATATCAGGACAGCTACGAGCAGTACTTC
>TRBD2|TRBJ2-1|TRBV7-8|.
CASSLVLRGGEQFF
TGTGCCAGCAGCTTAGTCCTCCGGGGGGGTGAGCAGTTCTTC
>.|TRBJ1-5|TRBV6-1|once
CASSDPLPNQPRHF
TGTGCCAGCAGCGACCCGTTACCCAATCAGCCCCGGCATTTT
>.|TRBJ1-4|TRBV14|.
CASSQYTSTNEKLFF
TGTGCCAGCAGCCAGTACACCTCAACTAATGAAAAACTGTTTTTT
>.|TRBJ2-3|TRBV12-3/TRBV12-4|.
CASSLVLVGPDTQYF
TGTGCCAGCAGTTTAGTCCTGGTCGGGCCAGATACGCAGTATTTT
>TRBD2|TRBJ2-5|TRBV4-1|many
CASSQDSSGGETQYF
TGCGCCAGCAGCCAAGATTCCAGCGGGGGAGAGACCCAGTACTTC
>.|TRBJ1-2|TRBV18|.
CASSPIETHGYTF
TGTGCCAGCTCACCGATCGAGACACATGGCTACACCTTC
>TRBD2|TRBJ2-5|TRBV14|few
CASSRVAGGLETQYF
TGTGCCAGCAGCCGGGTAGCGGGGGGCTTGGAGACCCAGTACTTC
>.|TRBJ2-3|TRBV12-3/TRBV12-4|.
CASSRRGDVEYF
TGTGCCAGCAGCCGAAGAGGGGATGTGGAGTATTTT
>TRBD1|TRBJ2-1|TRBV5-1|few
CASSPGQGGDEQFF
TGCGCCAGCAGCCCGGGACAGGGAGGCGATGAGCAGTTCTTC
>TRBD1|TRBJ2-7|TRBV6-2/TRBV6-3|few
CASRRLGTGSVNHYNEQYF
TGTGCCAGCAGACGACTCGGGACAGGTTCAGTAAATCACTACAATGAGCAGTACTTC
>.|TRBJ2-7|TRBV5-1|.
CASSFDSRGSEQYF
TGCGCCAGCAGCTTCGACAGTCGGGGGAGCGAGCAGTACTTC
>TRBD1|TRBJ1-1|TRBV6-6|few
CASSYVQGAFRGTEAFF
TGTGCCAGCAGTTACGTGCAGGGGGCGTTTCGGGGTACTGAAGCTTTCTTT
>.|TRBJ2-7|TRBV7-3|many
CASSYHYEQYF
TGTGCCAGCAGCTACCACTACGAGCAGTACTTC
>TRBD1|TRBJ2-7|TRBV29-1|.
CSAVGTGNYEQYF
TGCAGCGCTGTTGGGACAGGGAACTACGAGCAGTACTTC
>.|TRBJ2-1|TRBV11-1|.
CASSPTTGRGRGYNEQFF
TGTGCCAGCAGCCCAACTACAGGGAGAGGCAGGGGCTACAATGAGCAGTTCTTC
>.|TRBJ2-1|TRBV4-1|.
CASSPDAYNEQFF
TGCGCCAGCAGCCCAGATGCTTACAATGAGCAGTTCTTC
>.|TRBJ1-1|TRBV12-3/TRBV12-4|.
CASRTGPAFF
TGTGCCAGCAGAACAGGTCCGGCTTTCTTT
>.|TRBJ2-3|TRBV20-1|few
CSARDLDTQYF
TGCAGTGCTAGAGATCTGGATACGCAGTATTTT
>.|TRBJ2-6|TRBV10-3|few
CAISEFSSGANVLTF
TGTGCCATCAGTGAGTTCAGCTCTGGGGCCAACGTCCTGACTTTC
>TRBD2|TRBJ2-1|TRBV7-2|many
CASSSRGGFVEQFF
TGTGCCAGCAGCTCGCGGGGGGGCTTCGTTGAGCAGTTCTTC
>.|TRBJ1-2|TRBV27|few
CASSPISPRVGAPGYGYTF
TGTGCCAGCAGTCCTATATCCCCAAGGGTCGGAGCGCCCGGGTATGGCTACACCTTC
>TRBD2|TRBJ2-1|TRBV12-3/TRBV12-4|.
CASRLASGTGNEQFF
TGTGCCAGCAGGCTCGCTAGCGGGACGGGGAATGAGCAGTTCTTC
>TRBD1|TRBJ2-4|TRBV12-3/TRBV12-4|many
CASTDDRGVNIQYF
TGTGCCAGCACCGATGACAGGGGAGTGAACATTCAGTACTTC
>.|TRBJ1-1|TRBV19|once
CASSTRQRINTEAFF
TGTGCCAGTAGTACCCGACAGAGGATTAACACTGAAGCTTTCTTT
>TRBD1|TRBJ2-6|TRBV25-1|.
CASSEDRDLSGANVLTF
TGTGCCAGCAGTGAAGACAGGGATCTCTCTGGGGCCAACGTCCTGACTTTC
>TRBD1|TRBJ2-6|TRBV7-2|.
CASSLRQGPLSSGANVLTF
TGTGCCAGCAGCTTAAGACAGGGACCCCTGAGCTCTGGGGCCAACGTCCTGACTTTC
>.|TRBJ2-1|TRBV10-3|many
CAISESRSLDNNEQFF
TGTGCCATCAGTGAGTCGAGGTCATTGGATAACAATGAGCAGTTCTTC
>.|TRBJ2-5|TRBV12-3/TRBV12-4|few
CASSGRETQYF
TGTGCCAGCAGCGGACGGGAGACCCAGTACTTC
>.|TRBJ1-1|TRBV7-8|few
CASSLVVPGGNTEAFF
TGTGCCAGCAGCTTAGTAGTTCCGGGCGGGAACACTGAAGCTTTCTTT
>.|TRBJ1-1|TRBV7-8|.
CASSPGLSTEAFF
TGTGCCAGCAGCCCGGGGTTGAGCACTGAAGCTTTCTTT
>TRBD2|TRBJ2-1|TRBV29-1|.
CSVLGASGGAHNEQFF
TGCAGCGTTTTGGGGGCTAGCGGGGGGGCCCACAATGAGCAGTTCTTC
>.|TRBJ2-1|TRBV28|few
CASSLEAGQRYNEQFF
TGTGCCAGCAGTTTAGAGGCGGGACAGAGGTACAATGAGCAGTTCTTC
>.|TRBJ1-4|TRBV5-4|few
CASSLEPGHNEKLFF
TGTGCCAGCAGCTTGGAGCCCGGACATAATGAAAAACTGTTTTTT
>.|TRBJ1-1|TRBV12-3/TRBV12-4|.
CASSLVNRIEAFF
TGTGCCAGCAGTTTAGTAAACCGAATTGAAGCTTTCTTT
>TRBD1|TRBJ2-4|TRBV7-2|many
CASSSPPQGAGIQYF
TGTGCCAGCAGCTCCCCCCCGCAGGGGGCAGGCATTCAGTACTTC
>.|TRBJ2-1|TRBV11-2|.
CASSLERRSSYNEQFF
TGTGCCAGCAGCTTAGAGCGGCGCAGCTCCTACAATGAGCAGTTCTTC
>.|TRBJ2-1|TRBV15|many
CATSRVRKHYNEQFF
TGTGCCACCAGCAGAGTAAGAAAACACTACAATGAGCAGTTCTTC
>TRBD2|TRBJ2-1|TRBV18|.
CAGSPPGLAGYNEQFF
TGTGCCGGCTCACCACCGGGACTAGCAGGCTACAATGAGCAGTTCTTC
>.|TRBJ1-2|TRBV28|.
CASSLGRGGRDYGYTF
TGTGCCAGCAGTTTAGGTCGAGGAGGGAGGGACTATGGCTACACCTTC
>TRBD1|TRBJ2-1|TRBV24-1|few
CATSETGTGLNEQFF
TGTGCCACCAGTGAAACCGGGACAGGGCTGAATGAGCAGTTCTTC
>.|TRBJ2-7|TRBV20-1|.
CSARGTGASEQYF
TGCAGTGCCAGGGGTACGGGAGCCTCCGAGCAGTACTTC
>.|TRBJ1-5|TRBV7-2|.
CASSLEGLRGQPQHF
TGTGCCAGCAGCTTAGAAGGGTTAAGAGGTCAGCCCCAGCATTTT
>.|TRBJ1-4|TRBV6-5|.
CASSSKDTNEKLFF
TGTGCCAGCAGTTCGAAGGACACCAATGAAAAACTGTTTTTT
>.|TRBJ2-7|TRBV5-5|many
CASSLVLISGAYEQYF
TGTGCCAGCAGCCTCGTCTTAATCTCCGGGGCTTACGAGCAGTACTTC
>.|TRBJ1-5|TRBV5-8|few
CASSRAVNQPQHF
TGTGCCAGCAGCCGGGCCGTGAATCAGCCCCAGCATTTT